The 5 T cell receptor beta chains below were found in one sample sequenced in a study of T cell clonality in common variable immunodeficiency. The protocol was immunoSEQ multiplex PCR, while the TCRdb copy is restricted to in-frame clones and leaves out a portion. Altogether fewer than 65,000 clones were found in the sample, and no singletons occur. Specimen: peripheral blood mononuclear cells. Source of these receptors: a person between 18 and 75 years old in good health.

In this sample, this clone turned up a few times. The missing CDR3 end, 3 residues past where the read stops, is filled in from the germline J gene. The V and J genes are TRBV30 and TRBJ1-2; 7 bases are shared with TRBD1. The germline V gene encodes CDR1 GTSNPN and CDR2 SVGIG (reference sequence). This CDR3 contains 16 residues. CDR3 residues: CAWSNPRRGRLHDYTF. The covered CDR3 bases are TGTGCCTGGAGTAACCCTCGGAGGGGGCGCCTCCACGAC. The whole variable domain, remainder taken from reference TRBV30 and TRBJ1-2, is SQTIHQWPATLVQPVGSPLSLECTVEGTSNPNLYWYRQAAGRGLQLLFYSVGIGQISSEVPQNLSASRPQDRQFILSSKKLLLSDSGFYLCAWSNPRRGRLHDYTFGSGTRLTVV.

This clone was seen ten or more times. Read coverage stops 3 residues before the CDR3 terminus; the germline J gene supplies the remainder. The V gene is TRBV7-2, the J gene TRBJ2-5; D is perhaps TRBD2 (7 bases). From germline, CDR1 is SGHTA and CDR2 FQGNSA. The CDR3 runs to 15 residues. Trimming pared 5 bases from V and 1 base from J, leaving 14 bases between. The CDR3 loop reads CASSRGGRLQETQYF. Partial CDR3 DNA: TGTGCCAGCAGCAGGGGGGGGCGGCTCCAAGAGACC.

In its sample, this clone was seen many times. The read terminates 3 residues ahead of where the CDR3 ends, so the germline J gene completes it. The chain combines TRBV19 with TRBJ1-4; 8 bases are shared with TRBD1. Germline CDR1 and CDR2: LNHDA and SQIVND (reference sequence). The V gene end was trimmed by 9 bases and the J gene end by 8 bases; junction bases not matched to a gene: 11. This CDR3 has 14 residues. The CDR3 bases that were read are TGTGCCAGCCGAGGACAGGGAGAACAAGAAAAA. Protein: CASRGQGEQEK. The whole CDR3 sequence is CASRGQGEQEKLFF.

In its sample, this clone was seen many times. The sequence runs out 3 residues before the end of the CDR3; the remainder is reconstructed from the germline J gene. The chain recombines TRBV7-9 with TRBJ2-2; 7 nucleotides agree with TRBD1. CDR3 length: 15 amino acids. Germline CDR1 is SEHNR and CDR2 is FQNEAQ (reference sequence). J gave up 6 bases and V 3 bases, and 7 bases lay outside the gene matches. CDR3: CASSLRTGSAGELFF. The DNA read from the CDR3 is TGTGCCAGCAGCTTGAGGACAGGATCCGCCGGGGAG.

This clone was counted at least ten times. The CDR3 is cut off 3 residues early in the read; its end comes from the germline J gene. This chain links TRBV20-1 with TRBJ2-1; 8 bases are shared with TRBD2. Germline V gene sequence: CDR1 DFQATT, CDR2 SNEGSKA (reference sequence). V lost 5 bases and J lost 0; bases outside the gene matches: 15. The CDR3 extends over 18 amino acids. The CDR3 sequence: CSASYLAGRTSSYNEQFF. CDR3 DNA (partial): TGCAGTGCTTCCTACCTAGCGGGTAGAACTAGCTCCTACAATGAG.